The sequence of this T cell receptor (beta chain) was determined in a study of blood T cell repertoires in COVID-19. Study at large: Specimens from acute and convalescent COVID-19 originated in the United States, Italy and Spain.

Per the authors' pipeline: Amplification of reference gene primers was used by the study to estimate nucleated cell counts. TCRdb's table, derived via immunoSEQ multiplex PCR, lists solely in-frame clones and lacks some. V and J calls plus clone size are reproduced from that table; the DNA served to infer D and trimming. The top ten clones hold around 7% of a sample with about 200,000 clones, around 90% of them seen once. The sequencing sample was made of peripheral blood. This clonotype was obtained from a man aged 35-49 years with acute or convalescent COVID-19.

The CDR3 DNA follows: TGCGCCAGCAGTGTGACAGGGGCTAGCAATCAGCCCCAGCATTTT. It codes for CASSVTGASNQPQHF. J is TRBJ1-5 and V is TRBV10-2; 8 bases agree with TRBD1. With V trimmed by 4 bases and J by 0 bases, 2 bases remained unmatched. The CDR3 is 15 residues long. Germline V lookup: CDR1 WSHSY, CDR2 SAAADI.